This T cell receptor beta chain was sequenced in a study of Ad26.COV2.S vaccination and SARS-CoV-2 variants. Whole-study context: Among those in the COV1001 Ad26.COV2.S trial arm was the donor. Study-level findings and limits: Vaccinees reportedly had broad spike-specific CD8+ and CD4+ T cell responses. Vaccine recipients showed a spike-specific TCR breadth that was higher than in placebo recipients.

Treatment described: about 20 received Ad26.COV2.S at low or high dose, single or two shots; roughly five received placebo; per-sample allocation not given. Sampling took place 63 days after the first vaccine or placebo injection. Some clones are missing from TCRdb's copy, which holds only in-frame ones; the method was immunoSEQ multiplex PCR. The data hold about 350,000 clones, with 88% observed a single time. Comment on this clone: Its antigen is undetermined.

Between the trimmed V and J ends, which lost 8 bases and 5 bases, there was a span of 16 bases. The length of the CDR3 is 14 residues. Germline values: CDR1 MDHEN, CDR2 SYDVKM. The source was peripheral blood, collected in a trial of Ad26.COV2.S vaccine versus placebo. This chain joins TRBV28 and TRBJ2-1; D unresolved. The TCR comes from a person aged 18-60 years who received the Ad26.COV2.S COVID-19 vaccine or a placebo. The CDR3 nucleotides read TGTGCCAGCCGCCGCCCGGAGTCCCACAATGAGCAGTTCTTC. As protein: CASRRPESHNEQFF.